These 30 T cell receptor beta chains originate from one sample sequenced in a study of CD8 T cells in Susac syndrome. RNA was extracted with the RNeasy kit, and a quantity of roughly 0.5 to 1 ug was reverse transcribed using random hexamers. TCRdb fed the immunoSEQ multiplex PCR reads into MiXCR, producing one record per CDR3 protein. The repertoire holds about 160,000 distinct CDR3 sequences, approximately 93% seen once, with 0.08% to 0.095% in the top ten. Sequenced: CD4+ T cells from PBMCs. All receptors derive from a human donor with multiple sclerosis.

This chain uses TRBV9 with TRBJ1-1; 9 nucleotides align to TRBD1. V was pared by 5 bases and J by 4 bases, with 6 bases of the junction left unmatched. CDR3 length: 14 residues. Per the germline V gene, CDR1 is SGDLS and CDR2 is YYNGEE. For the CDR3, the DNA is TGTGCCAGCAGGAGACAGGGGGACAGCACTGAAGCTTTCTTT. As protein: CASRRQGDSTEAFF.

The J gene is TRBJ2-7, the V gene TRBV20-1; TRBD1 agrees at 8 bases. Trimming removed 6 bases from V and 3 bases from J; junction bases left unmatched: 13. Germline loops: CDR1 DFQATT, CDR2 SNEGSKA (reference sequence). There are 15 residues in the CDR3. CDR3 DNA sequence: TGCAGTGCCGCCGACCCGTCGACAGGGGTCTACGAGCAGTACTTC. This gives the protein CSAADPSTGVYEQYF.

This clonotype was detected a few times. The V and J genes are TRBV20-1 and TRBJ2-3; possibly TRBD2 for D (6 bases). This CDR3 has 15 residues. The germline V gene encodes CDR1 DFQATT and CDR2 SNEGSKA (reference sequence). Trimming removed 3 bases at V and 6 bases at J, with 19 bases between. The CDR3 here is CSARTTSTHVDTQYF. CDR3 sequence (DNA): TGCAGTGCTAGGACAACTAGCACCCACGTCGATACGCAGTATTTT.

The rearrangement uses TRBV6-1 and TRBJ1-1, with a tentative D call TRBD1 (6 bases). There are 18 residues in the CDR3. The V end lost 5 bases, the J end lost 5 bases, and 27 bases lay between the germline ends. Germline CDR1 MNHNS, CDR2 SASEGT. The CDR3 sequence: CASSPFSPAQGRGTEAFF. CDR3 bases: TGTGCCAGCAGTCCCTTTTCCCCGGCCCAGGGGAGGGGGACTGAAGCTTTCTTT.

This chain connects TRBV29-1 to TRBJ2-3; D gene unclear. This CDR3 has 12 amino acids. Germline CDR1 SQVTM, CDR2 ANQGSEA. The ends were cut back, 0 bases at V and 1 base at J, with 2 bases in the middle. CDR3 protein: CSVEEGTDTQYF. CDR3 nucleotide sequence: TGCAGCGTTGAAGAAGGCACAGATACGCAGTATTTT.

This chain joins TRBV6-5 and TRBJ1-5, with D possibly matching TRBD1 (6 bases). This CDR3 region has 15 residues. Germline assignment: CDR1 MNHEY and CDR2 SVGAGI. With 4 bases removed from V and 3 bases from J, the gap between germline ends came to 13 bases. Here the CDR3 DNA reads TGTGCCAGCAGTTCTCTGGACAGAGTCAATCAGCCCCAGCATTTT. This codes for CASSSLDRVNQPQHF.

The rearrangement uses TRBV19 and TRBJ2-3; 9 bases agree with TRBD1. The CDR3 consists of 16 residues. V was clipped by 2 bases and J by 4 bases; unmatched bases: 7. CDR1 and CDR2 (germline): LNHDA, SQIVND (reference sequence). CDR3 residues: CASSITGQGGPDTQYF. The CDR3 nucleotides are TGTGCCAGTAGTATAACGGGACAGGGAGGTCCAGATACGCAGTATTTT.

The CDR3 protein is CASSPGQQPQHF. The CDR3 nucleotides read TGTGCCAGCAGTCCCGGACAGCAGCCCCAGCATTTT. This chain uses TRBV12-3 or TRBV12-4 with TRBJ1-5; D is possibly TRBD1 (6 bases). The CDR3 covers 12 residues. V gave up 5 bases and J gave up 7 bases, with 9 bases separating them.

This chain uses TRBV19 with TRBJ1-1; D is undetermined. Germline V gives CDR1 LNHDA, CDR2 SQIVND (reference sequence). Between the trimmed V and J ends, which lost 6 bases and 0 bases, there was a span of 14 bases. The CDR3 has 15 amino acids. CDR3 sequence: CASSKLERMNTEAFF. The CDR3 DNA sequence: TGTGCCAGTAGCAAACTCGAGCGGATGAACACTGAAGCTTTCTTT.

The chain has TRBV5-4 and TRBJ2-3; D is unclear. V was clipped by 5 bases and J by 3 bases, with 13 bases between them. The V gene's germline CDR1 is SGHNT and CDR2 YYREEE (reference sequence). This CDR3 has 14 amino acids. CDR3 bases: TGTGCCAGCAGTTCTCACGGTAAAACAGATACGCAGTATTTT. Translated, it gives CASSSHGKTDTQYF.

This rearrangement joins TRBV30 to TRBJ2-1; D gene unclear. CDR1 and CDR2 from the germline V gene are GTSNPN and SVGIG (reference sequence). This CDR3 spans 11 amino acids. Trimming took off 4 bases at V and 4 bases at J, with 5 bases between the two ends. The CDR3 spells CAWNGYNEQFF. For the CDR3, the DNA is TGTGCCTGGAACGGTTACAATGAGCAGTTCTTC.

The V gene is TRBV7-9, the J gene TRBJ2-1, with D perhaps TRBD1 (6 bases). CDR3 length: 14 amino acids. V lost 2 bases and J lost 7, with 12 bases in between. The germline gives CDR1 SEHNR, CDR2 FQNEAQ (reference sequence). DNA for the CDR3: TGTGCCAGCAGCTTAATGTTAGGGACAAATGAGCAGTTCTTC. Encoded protein: CASSLMLGTNEQFF.

CDR3 amino acids: CASSRQGFGGELFF. The CDR3 DNA reads as TGTGCCAGCAGCCGACAGGGTTTCGGCGGGGAGCTGTTTTTT. The V call is TRBV7-7, the J call TRBJ2-2; 7 positions match TRBD1. The CDR3 consists of 14 residues. Looked up from germline, CDR1 is SSHAT and CDR2 is FNYEAQ (reference sequence). J was trimmed by 7 bases and V by 5 bases; bases with no gene match: 7.

V gene TRBV7-2 combines with J gene TRBJ2-4; D tentatively fits TRBD1 or TRBD2 (7 bases each). Germline V CDR1 and CDR2: SGHTA, FQGNSA. The CDR3 extends over 15 amino acids. Trimming took off 5 bases at V and 7 bases at J, with 18 bases between the two ends. The CDR3 sequence: CASSPRRQGGNIQYF. Written as DNA, the CDR3 is TGTGCCAGCAGCCCCCGTCGACAGGGAGGGAACATTCAGTACTTC.

The CDR3 region is CASSFTSGENNEQFF. DNA for the CDR3: TGCGCCAGCAGCTTTACTAGCGGGGAAAACAATGAGCAGTTCTTC. J is TRBJ2-1 and V is TRBV5-1, with TRBD2 matching over 10 bases. The germline V gene encodes CDR1 SGHRS and CDR2 YFSETQ. The V gene end was trimmed by 2 bases and the J gene end by 5 bases; junction bases not matched to a gene: 4. CDR3 length: 15 amino acids.

The rearrangement links TRBV29-1 to TRBJ2-4; 7 nucleotides match TRBD1. The CDR3 totals 11 residues. The J segment lost 7 bases and the V segment lost 6 bases, leaving 3 bases of the junction unmatched. CDR1 and CDR2 from the germline V gene are SQVTM and ANQGSEA. The CDR3 sequence is CSVVRGNIQYF. DNA for the CDR3: TGCAGCGTCGTCAGGGGGAACATTCAGTACTTC.

CDR3: CASSQTPPQPQHF. The CDR3, as DNA: TGTGCCAGCAGCCAGACGCCACCCCAGCCCCAGCATTTT. The chain couples TRBV3-1 to TRBJ1-5; no clear D. V lost 3 bases and J lost 7, with 10 bases in between. This CDR3 has 13 amino acids. Germline CDR1 is LGHDT and CDR2 is YNNKEL (reference sequence). The full variable domain, in which reference TRBV3-1 and TRBJ1-5 provide the parts outside the CDR3, is DTAVSQTPKYLVTQMGNDKSIKCEQNLGHDTMYWYKQDSKKFLKIMFSYNNKELIINETVPNRFSPKSPDKAHLNLHINSLELGDSAVYFCASSQTPPQPQHFGDGTRLSIL.

Details on this clonotype: No conserved phenylalanine or tryptophan ends this CDR3, so it is likely a read error. The rearrangement links TRBV18 to TRBJ1-1; D perhaps matches TRBD1 (5 bases). CDR1 is KGHSH and CDR2 is LQKENI in the germline V gene. The V gene lost 2 bases and the J gene lost 1 base, with 11 bases spanning the gap. The CDR3 loop spans 15 amino acids. The CDR3 here is CASSPRGVTNTEAFS. The DNA for the CDR3 is TGTGCCAGCTCACCAAGAGGGGTGACGAACACTGAAGCTTTCTCT.

The CDR3 reads CSASRGAGYSYEQYF. The CDR3 DNA follows: TGCAGTGCTAGTCGCGGGGCGGGATACTCCTACGAGCAGTACTTC. This chain uses TRBV20-1 with TRBJ2-7, with D maybe TRBD2 (6 bases). Germline CDR1 and CDR2: DFQATT and SNEGSKA (reference sequence). Trimming cost V 3 bases and J 0 bases, with 15 bases left between them. The CDR3 is made up of 15 amino acids.

This chain connects TRBV2 to TRBJ1-2; 7 bases line up with TRBD1. The V gene's germline CDR1 is SNHLY and CDR2 FYNNEI. V lost 6 bases and J lost 2; bases outside the gene matches: 9. CDR3 length: 15 residues. The CDR3 bases are TGTGCCAGCAGGGAGGAGGAGACAGGGAACTATGGCTACACCTTC. Protein product: CASREEETGNYGYTF.

The V call is TRBV9, the J call TRBJ2-1; TRBD2 agrees at 15 bases. In germline, CDR1 is SGDLS, CDR2 YYNGEE. The V and J ends lost 3 bases and 10 bases, in that order; junction bases with no gene match: 5. The CDR3 consists of 15 residues. In nucleotides, the CDR3 is TGTGCCAGCAGCGCCCTGGGGACTAGCGGGAGGGAGCAGTTCTTC. Translation gives CASSALGTSGREQFF.

This clonotype was seen only once. This sequence joins TRBV12-3 or TRBV12-4 and TRBJ2-5; D is possibly TRBD1 (5 bases). The CDR3 contains 16 residues. Trimming left V 6 bases short and J 4 bases short, with 21 bases between. CDR3 coding DNA: TGTGCCAGCAGCATCCAAGGTGGGGCGTTAAGAGAGACCCAGTACTTC. Residues: CASSIQGGALRETQYF.

This clonotype was found once. J is TRBJ2-2 and V is TRBV7-9, with 14 nucleotides matching TRBD2. In germline, CDR1 is SEHNR, CDR2 FQNEAQ (reference sequence). V dropped 1 base and J dropped 0; count of bases not matched to a gene: 1. This CDR3 contains 18 residues. CDR3 protein: CASSLGLAGGPNTGELFF. CDR3 DNA sequence: TGTGCCAGCAGCTTAGGACTAGCGGGAGGGCCGAACACCGGGGAGCTGTTTTTT.

This clonotype was seen once. The chain employs TRBV23-1 and TRBJ2-3, with D unresolved. TRBV23-1 is designated an ORF whose function remains uncertain. The CDR3 is 19 residues long. Trimming pared 0 bases from V and 0 bases from J, leaving 19 bases between. For the CDR3, the DNA is TGCGCCAGCAGTCAATCGCCCCATACAAGTGCTCCTAGCACAGATACGCAGTATTTT. This sequence encodes CASSQSPHTSAPSTDTQYF.

The DNA for the CDR3 is TGTGCCAGCAGCCAGGACTTATTACCTACAGGGGGAGCTGGCTACACCTTC. Residues: CASSQDLLPTGGAGYTF. This chain joins TRBV4-2 and TRBJ1-2, with 8 bases identical to TRBD1. This CDR3 is built from 17 residues. The ends lost 3 bases at V and 7 bases at J; junction bases unmatched: 16. CDR1 LGHNA and CDR2 YNFKEQ come from the germline V gene.

V is TRBV2 and J is TRBJ2-3; 7 bases align to TRBD2. In germline, CDR1 is SNHLY, CDR2 FYNNEI. The CDR3 is 12 amino acids. The V gene end was trimmed by 5 bases and the J gene end by 5 bases; junction bases not matched to a gene: 1. CDR3 sequence: CASSWEGDTQYF. Here the CDR3 DNA reads TGTGCCAGCAGTTGGGAGGGAGATACGCAGTATTTT.

The chain employs TRBV21-1 and TRBJ2-7; the D call of TRBD1 is as the table states it, not checked on the DNA. TRBV21-1 is described as a pseudogene. The CDR3 is 17 amino acids. CDR3 amino acids: CASVPLETGGFPYEQYF. Written as DNA, the CDR3 is TGTGCCAGTGTCCCCCTGGAGACAGGGGGGTTTCCCTACGAGCAGTACTTC.

The V call is TRBV27, the J call TRBJ2-6; maybe TRBD1 (5 bases). V was cut by 3 bases and J by 4 bases, with 10 bases left in between. This CDR3 spans 15 amino acids. CDR1 and CDR2 (germline): MNHEY, SMNVEV (reference sequence). This CDR3 reads CASSFTGAGANVLTF. Written as DNA, the CDR3 is TGTGCCAGCAGTTTCACAGGAGCAGGGGCCAACGTCCTGACTTTC.

The rearrangement uses TRBV4-1 and TRBJ1-4, with 8 bases that match TRBD1. Germline V gene lookup returns CDR1 MGHRA and CDR2 YSYEKL. V shed 0 bases, J shed 5 bases, and the junction held 5 bases outside the gene matches. There are 16 residues in the CDR3. CDR3 in amino acids: CASSQDRTGTNEKLFF. The CDR3 DNA follows: TGCGCCAGCAGCCAAGATCGGACAGGGACAAATGAAAAACTGTTTTTT.

The chain joins TRBV10-3 to TRBJ2-1, with 8 positions matching TRBD2. Germline V gene sequence: CDR1 ENHRY, CDR2 SYGVKD. V was pared by 8 bases and J by 8 bases, with 8 bases of the junction left unmatched. The CDR3 is 13 amino acids. The CDR3 region has the DNA TGTGCCATCCTCCGGGAGGGCCAAGATGAGCAGTTCTTC. Its protein is CAILREGQDEQFF.